Each of the 11 T cell receptor beta chains below was sequenced from the same sample in a study of CD8+ T cells in alopecia areata. After isolation, RNA underwent reverse transcription to generate cDNA as the sequencing template. Only in-frame clones appear in the TCRdb table, and some are missing; sequencing was by immunoSEQ multiplex PCR. This sample carries a few hundred thousand clones, around two fifths of them seen once, and the ten largest clones take around 2.8%. Documented treatment: oral pan-JAK inhibitor, 5-10 mg twice daily. Sequences were derived from CD4+ T cells sorted from blood, sampled at approximately week 37, from a patient treated with tofacitinib. The receptor set was obtained from a human donor with alopecia areata.

This clone showed up just a few times. The chain links TRBV5-1 to TRBJ2-7; a weak D match, TRBD2 (6 bases). Between the trimmed V and J ends, which lost 4 bases and 0 bases, there was a span of 20 bases. CDR3 length: 17 amino acids. Germline-derived CDR1 and CDR2 are SGHRS and YFSETQ. DNA of the CDR3: TGCGCCAGCAGCCCGGGGGTCGGATCACAGCTCTCCTACGAGCAGTACTTC. It yields the protein CASSPGVGSQLSYEQYF.

J is TRBJ1-1 and V is TRBV7-8, with D possibly being TRBD1 (6 bases). CDR1 and CDR2 from the germline V gene are SGHVS and FQNEAQ. V was clipped by 5 bases and J by 4 bases, with 11 bases between them. This CDR3 contains 13 residues. CDR3 in amino acids: CASSEHRATEAFF. CDR3 nucleotide sequence: TGTGCCAGCAGCGAACACAGGGCCACTGAAGCTTTCTTT.

The chain recombines TRBV30 with TRBJ2-1; a possible D gene is TRBD2 (6 bases). In germline, CDR1 is GTSNPN, CDR2 SVGIG (reference sequence). This CDR3 is 16 amino acids long. V was trimmed by 3 bases and J by 6 bases, leaving 21 bases between them. The CDR3, as DNA: TGTGCCTGGAGCGTTAAATTGCGGGATAGCGGCAATGAGCAGTTCTTC. Protein: CAWSVKLRDSGNEQFF.

The chain uses TRBV28 and TRBJ2-3; D might be TRBD1 (6 bases). The V and J ends lost 7 bases and 1 base respectively, with 15 bases between them. Germline V lookup: CDR1 MDHEN, CDR2 SYDVKM. This CDR3 is 15 amino acids long. The CDR3 is CASTPSGQRTDTQYF. CDR3 coding DNA: TGTGCCAGCACCCCCTCCGGACAGCGCACAGATACGCAGTATTTT.

V is TRBV6-5 and J is TRBJ2-1; TRBD1 matches 7 bases. CDR1 MNHEY and CDR2 SVGAGI come from the germline V gene. V shed 4 bases, J shed 6 bases, and the junction held 12 bases outside the gene matches. The CDR3 spans 16 residues. The CDR3 loop is CASSFLGQTERNEQFF. Here the CDR3 DNA reads TGTGCCAGCAGTTTCCTGGGACAGACTGAACGCAATGAGCAGTTCTTC.

This chain links TRBV18 with TRBJ1-1, with no clear D. With 3 bases removed from V and 6 bases from J, the gap between germline ends came to 14 bases. Germline V gene data show CDR1 as KGHSH and CDR2 as LQKENI. The CDR3 runs 14 residues. The CDR3: CASSPVSLASEAFF. In DNA form, the CDR3 reads TGTGCCAGCTCACCGGTTTCCCTGGCCTCTGAAGCTTTCTTT.

J is TRBJ2-4 and V is TRBV29-1, with 11 bases that match TRBD2. The ends lost 5 bases at V and 7 bases at J; junction bases unmatched: 7. Germline V gives CDR1 SQVTM, CDR2 ANQGSEA. The CDR3 spans 14 residues. Here the CDR3 DNA reads TGCAGCGTTCTTCTAGCGGGAGGTTCGAACATTCAGTACTTC. Translated: CSVLLAGGSNIQYF.

The chain joins TRBV30 to TRBJ1-5; D may be TRBD1 (5 bases). This CDR3 spans 12 amino acids. Trimming took off 5 bases at V and 10 bases at J, with 15 bases between the two ends. Germline V gene data show CDR1 as GTSNPN and CDR2 as SVGIG (reference sequence). The CDR3 sequence: CAWGTPGAPQHF. The CDR3, as DNA: TGTGCCTGGGGTACACCCGGGGCTCCCCAGCATTTT.

The chain recombines TRBV6-5 with TRBJ1-2; 9 bases match TRBD1. This CDR3 is built from 12 residues. The V gene's germline CDR1 is MNHEY and CDR2 SVGAGI. Trimming at V came to 8 bases and at J to 7 bases, leaving 5 bases not matched to a gene. In DNA, the CDR3 is TGTGCCAGCTGGAGGGACAGGGCTGGCTACACCTTC. This translates into CASWRDRAGYTF.

Ten or more counts support this clone. The gene calls are TRBV6-6 and TRBJ2-1; weak D call: TRBD1 (5 bases). Germline CDR1 MNHNY, CDR2 SVGAGI (reference sequence). This CDR3 has 13 amino acids. V was shortened by 7 bases and J by 9 bases, with 16 bases between the two germline ends. This chain's CDR3 is CASNQRAGFEQFF. The CDR3 DNA follows: TGTGCCAGCAACCAGCGCGCAGGGTTTGAGCAGTTCTTC.

This clone appeared a few times. The V and J genes are TRBV6-5 and TRBJ2-5, with 7 bases aligning to TRBD1. Germline assignment: CDR1 MNHEY and CDR2 SVGAGI. The CDR3 contains 13 residues. V was clipped by 6 bases and J by 2 bases; unmatched bases: 3. The CDR3 DNA reads as TGTGCCAGCAGCAGCAGGGGGCAAGAGACCCAGTACTTC. Protein product: CASSSRGQETQYF.